This TCR beta chain emerged from a study of OX40 agonist ivuxolimab in advanced cancers. Study at large: Prior checkpoint blockade (anti-PD-1, anti-PD-L1 or anti-CTLA-4) was permitted; about 40% had it.

General study results and limits: Also showing low normalized T-cell clonal expansion were some of the nonresponders.

Some clones are missing from TCRdb's copy, which holds only in-frame ones; the method was immunoSEQ multiplex PCR. The sample has approximately 50,000 clones, 65% to 85% seen once. Systemic immunosuppression or a history of autoimmune disease excluded patients. As for this clone: As yet, its antigen is unknown.

Unmatched junction bases numbered 4, after V lost 0 bases and J lost 3 bases. Germline V CDR1 and CDR2: SGHRS, YFSETQ. The CDR3 length is 15 residues. The gene calls are TRBV5-1 and TRBJ2-7; 9 bases line up with TRBD2. This clonotype originated in an adult with an advanced solid tumor such as melanoma, head and neck, liver or kidney cancer. The sample in question was CD4+ or CD8+ T cells sorted from blood, obtained in a trial of the OX40 agonist ivuxolimab. In DNA form, the CDR3 reads TGCGCCAGCAGCTTGGCACTAGCGGGTAACTACGAGCAGTACTTC. Its translation is CASSLALAGNYEQYF.